These 29 T cell receptor beta chains share one sample of origin, sequenced in a study of control samples from healthy donors and cancer patients. Assay: immunoSEQ multiplex PCR; the TCRdb copy retains only in-frame clones and omits some. The data hold 180,000 or so clones, with 75% to 95% observed a single time. Sequences were obtained from blood. These receptors all come from a young woman in good health.

V gene TRBV5-1 combines with J gene TRBJ2-4; TRBD1 matches 11 bases. Germline V gene data show CDR1 as SGHRS and CDR2 as YFSETQ. This CDR3 comprises 13 residues. V was pared by 4 bases and J by 8 bases, with 2 bases of the junction left unmatched. CDR3 residues: CASSRDRGDIQYF. CDR3 nucleotide sequence: TGCGCCAGCAGCCGGGACAGGGGGGACATTCAGTACTTC.

The genes are TRBV12-5 and TRBJ2-3; the match to TRBD2 covers 8 bases. Germline V gives CDR1 LGHNT, CDR2 FRNRAP. The CDR3 consists of 15 residues. Trimming at V came to 3 bases and at J to 5 bases, leaving 7 bases not matched to a gene. DNA for the CDR3: TGTGCTAGTGGTTTTCGTCGGGAGGGGGTAGATACGCAGTATTTT. Translated: CASGFRREGVDTQYF.

This clone showed up just once. The chain carries TRBV2 and TRBJ1-1, with a tentative D call TRBD1 (6 bases). The CDR3 is 13 residues long. From germline, CDR1 is SNHLY and CDR2 FYNNEI. Trimming cost V 5 bases and J 1 base, with 8 bases left between them. For the CDR3, the DNA is TGTGCCAGCAGTCCACAGGGGAACACTGAAGCTTTCTTT. Protein: CASSPQGNTEAFF.

The chain uses TRBV7-9 and TRBJ2-1; D possibly uses TRBD1 or TRBD2 (6 bases each). The germline V and J ends were trimmed by 2 bases and 4 bases, with 12 bases remaining between them. Germline V lookup: CDR1 SEHNR, CDR2 FQNEAQ (reference sequence). CDR3 length: 15 amino acids. In DNA, the CDR3 is TGTGCCAGCAGCTTACTCGGGGGCACTTACAATGAGCAGTTCTTC. Its translation is CASSLLGGTYNEQFF. Together with reference TRBV7-9 and TRBJ2-1, the CDR3 gives the full variable domain: DTGVSQNPRHKITKRGQNVTFRCDPISEHNRLYWYRQTLGQGPEFLTYFQNEAQLEKSRLLSDRFSAERPKGSFSTLEIQRTEQGDSAMYLCASSLLGGTYNEQFFGPGTRLTVL.

DNA of the CDR3: TGTGCCAGCAGCTCGGGACAGGGGAGCGGCGGGGAGCTGTTTTTT. Protein product: CASSSGQGSGGELFF. This chain connects TRBV7-9 to TRBJ2-2; 10 bases line up with TRBD1. The V gene end was trimmed by 4 bases and the J gene end by 7 bases; junction bases not matched to a gene: 6. This CDR3 region has 15 residues. In germline, CDR1 is SEHNR, CDR2 FQNEAQ (reference sequence). Filled out from reference TRBV7-9 and TRBJ2-2, the complete variable domain reads DTGVSQNPRHKITKRGQNVTFRCDPISEHNRLYWYRQTLGQGPEFLTYFQNEAQLEKSRLLSDRFSAERPKGSFSTLEIQRTEQGDSAMYLCASSSGQGSGGELFFGEGSRLTVL.

This chain uses TRBV7-9 with TRBJ1-1, with 8 bases lining up with TRBD1. Germline V lookup: CDR1 SEHNR, CDR2 FQNEAQ (reference sequence). V was clipped by 5 bases and J by 4 bases; unmatched bases: 9. CDR3 length equals 15 residues. The CDR3 here is CASSPTQGEGTEAFF. CDR3 sequence (DNA): TGTGCCAGCAGCCCCACACAGGGGGAGGGCACTGAAGCTTTCTTT.

This clone was recorded only once. The genes are TRBV5-1 and TRBJ2-1; 8 bases map to TRBD1. V lost 4 bases, J lost 6 bases, and 6 bases stayed unmatched. The CDR3 has 14 amino acids. The germline gives CDR1 SGHRS, CDR2 YFSETQ. CDR3 protein: CASSLDRGPNEQFF. The CDR3 region has the DNA TGCGCCAGCAGCCTCGACAGGGGACCCAATGAGCAGTTCTTC.

CDR3 protein: CASSYSSSYNEQFF. The CDR3 DNA sequence: TGTGCCAGCAGTTACTCAAGCTCCTACAATGAGCAGTTCTTC. The chain combines TRBV6-2 or TRBV6-3 with TRBJ2-1; D is unresolved. The CDR3 loop spans 14 amino acids. The germline V gene has CDR1 MNHEY and CDR2 SVGEGT. V gave up 0 bases and J gave up 0 bases, with 3 bases separating them.

This chain uses TRBV11-2 with TRBJ2-7; maybe TRBD2 (6 bases). The CDR3 sequence is 15 residues long. In germline, CDR1 is SGHAT, CDR2 FQNNGV. Trimming cost V 3 bases and J 4 bases, with 16 bases left between them. In DNA, the CDR3 is TGTGCCAGCAGCTTGTTGGGAGGCCCTATTTACGAGCAGTACTTC. Its translation: CASSLLGGPIYEQYF.

V and J are TRBV6-4 and TRBJ2-1, with 8 bases matching TRBD2. Germline CDR1 and CDR2: MRHNA and SNTAGT. CDR3 length equals 15 residues. V lost 6 bases and J lost 6; bases outside the gene matches: 10. This CDR3 reads CASSPGTRSTNEQFF. Written as DNA, the CDR3 is TGTGCCAGCAGCCCCGGGACTAGGTCTACCAATGAGCAGTTCTTC.

This clone was detected only once. Within the sample, other DNA sequences also encode this same CDR3. This chain uses TRBV7-9 with TRBJ2-7; D not resolved. The germline CDR1 and CDR2 sequences are SEHNR and FQNEAQ (reference sequence). This CDR3 spans 12 amino acids. Between the trimmed V and J ends, which lost 2 bases and 2 bases, there was a span of 4 bases. CDR3 nucleotides: TGTGCCAGCAGCTTAAGCGCCTACGAGCAGTACTTC. Translation gives CASSLSAYEQYF.

About this clone: Other nucleotide sequences in the sample specify the same CDR3. This rearrangement joins TRBV6-5 to TRBJ1-4, with TRBD1 as a possible D gene (5 bases). The V end lost 0 bases, the J end lost 0 bases, and 5 bases lay between the germline ends. CDR3 length: 15 amino acids. Per the germline V gene, CDR1 is MNHEY and CDR2 is SVGAGI. The CDR3, as DNA: TGTGCCAGCAGTTACTCAGGGGCAACTAATGAAAAACTGTTTTTT. This translates into CASSYSGATNEKLFF.

This clone was picked up a small number of times. The V call is TRBV6-5, the J call TRBJ2-7; 10 positions agree with TRBD2. J was trimmed by 4 bases and V by 0 bases; bases with no gene match: 3. The CDR3 covers 15 residues. Germline V gives CDR1 MNHEY, CDR2 SVGAGI. In DNA form, the CDR3 reads TGTGCCAGCAGTTACTCGGCTAGCGGGAGTTACGAGCAGTACTTC. As protein: CASSYSASGSYEQYF.

The chain couples TRBV5-6 to TRBJ2-5, with 12 nucleotides matching TRBD2. The V gene end was trimmed by 4 bases and the J gene end by 4 bases; junction bases not matched to a gene: 2. The CDR3 is made up of 14 amino acids. In germline, CDR1 is SGHDT, CDR2 YYEEEE. The DNA for the CDR3 is TGTGCCAGCAGCGGACTAGCGGGGATAGAGACCCAGTACTTC. It encodes CASSGLAGIETQYF.

The CDR3 is CASSYTMNTEAFF. CDR3 bases: TGTGCCAGCAGCTACACCATGAACACTGAAGCTTTCTTT. V usage is TRBV5-6 and J usage is TRBJ1-1; D ambiguous. The CDR3 contains 13 residues. V lost 3 bases, J lost 0 bases, and 6 bases lay in between. Germline V gene lookup returns CDR1 SGHDT and CDR2 YYEEEE.

V and J are TRBV5-1 and TRBJ2-7, with TRBD2 identical over 12 bases. CDR3 length: 15 amino acids. V was clipped by 3 bases and J by 3 bases; unmatched bases: 4. CDR1 and CDR2 (germline): SGHRS, YFSETQ. The CDR3 DNA sequence: TGCGCCAGCAGCTCGGGGACTAGCGGGCTCTACGAGCAGTACTTC. Encoded protein: CASSSGTSGLYEQYF.

This sequence joins TRBV30 and TRBJ2-5; 9 bases are shared with TRBD2. The CDR3 is made up of 16 amino acids. With V trimmed by 3 bases and J by 2 bases, 10 bases remained unmatched. Germline V gene lookup returns CDR1 GTSNPN and CDR2 SVGIG (reference sequence). CDR3 in DNA: TGTGCCTGGAGGTACCTAGCGGGAACCCGGCAAGAGACCCAGTACTTC. Its protein is CAWRYLAGTRQETQYF.

V is TRBV7-2 and J is TRBJ2-7; D perhaps matches TRBD2 (5 bases). CDR3 length: 13 amino acids. From germline, CDR1 is SGHTA and CDR2 FQGNSA. V was pared by 2 bases and J by 3 bases, with 8 bases between. The CDR3 DNA reads as TGTGCCAGCAGCTTAACGGGGTACTACGAGCAGTACTTC. Protein: CASSLTGYYEQYF.

As regards this clone: Other DNA sequences of this sample code for an identical CDR3. This chain uses TRBV18 with TRBJ2-5; D is perhaps TRBD1 or TRBD2 (7 bases each). CDR3 length: 13 residues. Germline CDR1 and CDR2: KGHSH and LQKENI. V lost 3 bases to trimming and J lost 5 bases, with 10 bases between them. Written as DNA, the CDR3 is TGTGCCAGCTCACCGCAGGGGGGGGAGACCCAGTACTTC. Translation: CASSPQGGETQYF.

This rearrangement joins TRBV20-1 to TRBJ1-5; a possible D gene is TRBD1 (6 bases). The CDR3 consists of 14 residues. V was shortened by 3 bases and J by 6 bases, with 15 bases between the two germline ends. Germline-derived CDR1 and CDR2 are DFQATT and SNEGSKA (reference sequence). In DNA form, the CDR3 reads TGCAGTGCTAGTAGGGGGGGCGGGGGTCAGCCCCAGCATTTT. This codes for CSASRGGGGQPQHF.

This clone was seen a single time. This sequence joins TRBV6-1 and TRBJ2-7; the D is unclear. CDR3 length: 13 amino acids. V was cut by 2 bases and J by 2 bases, with 7 bases left in between. The germline gives CDR1 MNHNS, CDR2 SASEGT. CDR3 in amino acids: CASSESRPYEQYF. CDR3 in DNA: TGTGCCAGCAGTGAATCAAGGCCCTACGAGCAGTACTTC.

In this sample, this clone turned up a few times. The V gene is TRBV19, the J gene TRBJ2-6, with 9 positions matching TRBD1. This CDR3 spans 16 amino acids. The V segment lost 3 bases and the J segment 2 bases; nucleotides outside the gene matches: 2. Germline V gene lookup returns CDR1 LNHDA and CDR2 SQIVND (reference sequence). Written as DNA, the CDR3 is TGTGCCAGTAGTATCGGGACAGGGACTGGGGCCAACGTCCTGACTTTC. Protein sequence: CASSIGTGTGANVLTF.

This chain joins TRBV5-1 and TRBJ2-5, with a possible D match to TRBD2 (6 bases). CDR1 and CDR2 (germline): SGHRS, YFSETQ. The CDR3 is 13 amino acids. Trimming left V 6 bases short and J 0 bases short, with 9 bases between. The CDR3 DNA follows: TGCGCCAGCACCCGGGACTACCAAGAGACCCAGTACTTC. This translates into CASTRDYQETQYF.

The genes are TRBV12-3 or TRBV12-4 and TRBJ1-2, with D unclear. There are 12 residues in the CDR3. Trimming stripped 3 bases from V and 7 bases from J, with 9 bases between. In DNA, the CDR3 is TGTGCCAGCAGTTTCAGGATTCTTGGCTACACCTTC. Its translation: CASSFRILGYTF.

This chain uses TRBV28 with TRBJ2-5; tentative D call: TRBD2 (6 bases). Trimming pared 2 bases from V and 2 bases from J, leaving 6 bases between. There are 13 residues in the CDR3. CDR1 MDHEN and CDR2 SYDVKM come from the germline V gene. This chain's CDR3 is CASSLGGQETQYF. For the CDR3, the DNA is TGTGCCAGCAGTTTAGGGGGGCAAGAGACCCAGTACTTC.

The V and J genes are TRBV18 and TRBJ2-1; 14 positions match TRBD2. CDR3 length: 15 amino acids. Germline-derived CDR1 and CDR2 are KGHSH and LQKENI. The V and J ends lost 5 bases and 10 bases, in that order; junction bases with no gene match: 7. Here the CDR3 reads CASSSGLAGGREQFF. The CDR3 DNA follows: TGTGCCAGCTCATCTGGACTAGCGGGGGGAAGAGAGCAGTTCTTC.

The V call is TRBV12-3 or TRBV12-4, the J call TRBJ2-3; D uncertain. The CDR3 has 13 amino acids. V was clipped by 2 bases and J by 0 bases, with 3 bases between them. The CDR3 coding sequence is TGTGCCAGCAGTTTATTCAGCACAGATACGCAGTATTTT. Translating gives CASSLFSTDTQYF.

The chain recombines TRBV13 with TRBJ2-1, with a possible D match to TRBD2 (6 bases). V lost 5 bases and J lost 8, with 13 bases in between. This CDR3 is built from 13 residues. The germline V gene encodes CDR1 PRHDT and CDR2 FYEKMQ (reference sequence). This chain's CDR3 is CASSAAPSDEQFF. In DNA form, the CDR3 reads TGTGCCAGCAGCGCCGCTCCTAGCGATGAGCAGTTCTTC.

The chain links TRBV6-5 to TRBJ2-7; D unresolved. From germline, CDR1 is MNHEY and CDR2 SVGAGI. This CDR3 is 16 amino acids long. With 2 bases removed from V and 2 bases from J, the gap between germline ends came to 16 bases. CDR3 DNA: TGTGCCAGCAGTTACCCTGAAAAGTTACCTACCTACGAGCAGTACTTC. Amino acid sequence: CASSYPEKLPTYEQYF.